Following are 26 T cell receptor beta chains from one sample sequenced in a study of shared clonotypes between healthy human individuals. The table came from immunoSEQ multiplex PCR; TCRdb's copy has only in-frame clones and leaves some out. The table includes fewer than 550,000 clones, about 80% detected once. The sample taken for sequencing was PBMCs. The receptor set was obtained from a woman between 40 and 50 years old in good health. Some clones in this sample may be carry-over from other donors' samples.

The genes are TRBV5-1 and TRBJ2-1; a weak D match, TRBD2 (5 bases). This CDR3 contains 13 residues. Trimming left V 4 bases short and J 7 bases short, with 12 bases between. The V gene's germline CDR1 is SGHRS and CDR2 YFSETQ. The CDR3 nucleotides read TGCGCCAGCAGCCCCTTTCGGGGAAATGAGCAGTTCTTC. Protein product: CASSPFRGNEQFF.

The CDR3 spells CAWSQGGSTDTQYF. In DNA, the CDR3 is TGTGCCTGGAGTCAAGGCGGAAGCACAGATACGCAGTATTTT. J is TRBJ2-3 and V is TRBV30; unclear D gene. CDR1 is GTSNPN and CDR2 is SVGIG in the germline V gene (reference sequence). This CDR3 region has 14 residues. V gave up 2 bases and J gave up 0 bases, with 9 bases separating them.

The chain carries TRBV6-6 and TRBJ2-7; TRBD2 aligns across 8 bases. There are 15 residues in the CDR3. Germline CDR1 MNHNY, CDR2 SVGAGI (reference sequence). V gave up 7 bases and J gave up 0 bases; unmatched junction bases: 8. The CDR3 protein is CASTGGQSGSYEQYF. Here the CDR3 DNA reads TGTGCCAGCACGGGGGGGCAGTCCGGCTCCTACGAGCAGTACTTC.

V gene TRBV6-1 combines with J gene TRBJ2-1; D is unclear. The CDR3 consists of 12 residues. V lost 4 bases and J lost 5, with 6 bases in between. CDR1 MNHNS and CDR2 SASEGT come from the germline V gene. The CDR3 spells CASSVVDNEQFF. CDR3 nucleotides: TGTGCCAGCAGTGTGGTAGACAATGAGCAGTTCTTC.

Here the CDR3 reads CAWSSRGGLAGVRNEQYF. The CDR3 nucleotides are TGTGCCTGGAGTTCCCGGGGGGGACTAGCGGGAGTGAGGAACGAGCAGTACTTC. The V and J genes are TRBV30 and TRBJ2-7, with TRBD2 identical over 14 bases. J lost 5 bases, V lost 2 bases, and 14 bases had no gene match. The CDR3 covers 18 residues. The germline CDR1 and CDR2 sequences are GTSNPN and SVGIG (reference sequence).

The chain uses TRBV7-3 and TRBJ2-1; D is ambiguous. The CDR3 sequence is 15 residues long. The germline V gene has CDR1 SGHTA and CDR2 FQGTGA. The germline V and J ends were trimmed by 1 base and 6 bases, with 13 bases remaining between them. As DNA, the CDR3 is TGTGCCAGCAGCTTAAGTAACCCGGGTCCCAATGAGCAGTTCTTC. Encoded protein: CASSLSNPGPNEQFF.

The chain uses TRBV19 and TRBJ1-3; D is uncertain. This CDR3 contains 15 residues. Germline values: CDR1 LNHDA, CDR2 SQIVND (reference sequence). V was clipped by 3 bases and J by 2 bases, with 11 bases between them. The CDR3 DNA is TGTGCCAGTAGTATGTCGACGGGCCCTGGAAACACCATATATTTT. Protein product: CASSMSTGPGNTIYF.

V usage is TRBV7-9 and J usage is TRBJ1-2; TRBD1 matches at 7 bases. The CDR3 has 16 residues. The junction had 10 bases not matched to a gene; V was cut back by 5 bases and J by 1 base. Germline CDR1 reads SEHNR; CDR2 reads FQNEAQ (reference sequence). CDR3 sequence: CASSRRTGEGNYGYTF. The CDR3 DNA sequence: TGTGCCAGCAGCCGACGGACAGGAGAGGGTAACTATGGCTACACCTTC.

A note on this clone: A far larger clone differs by one base, so this is likely a read error. The genes are TRBV4-1 and TRBJ1-5, with no clear D. Germline CDR1 is MGHRA and CDR2 is YSYEKL. The CDR3 has 16 residues. The CDR3 sequence is CAGSQDGGWSNQPQHF. The CDR3 DNA is TGCGCCGGCAGCCAAGATGGAGGTTGGAGCAATCAGCCCCAGCATTTT.

This clone was counted a few times. In the same sample, other DNA sequences code for this CDR3. V usage is TRBV29-1 and J usage is TRBJ2-3; D not certain. V shed 4 bases and J shed 0 bases, with 2 bases lying between them. Germline CDR1 reads SQVTM; CDR2 reads ANQGSEA. CDR3 size: 11 residues. Here the CDR3 reads CSVASTDTQYF. CDR3 DNA sequence: TGCAGCGTTGCAAGCACAGATACGCAGTATTTT.

V and J are TRBV9 and TRBJ2-3; 7 bases are a match to TRBD2. Trimming removed 0 bases from V and 9 bases from J; junction bases left unmatched: 10. Germline V gene sequence: CDR1 SGDLS, CDR2 YYNGEE. The length of the CDR3 is 15 residues. The CDR3 protein is CASSVELASGGTQYF. The CDR3 DNA sequence: TGTGCCAGCAGCGTAGAGTTGGCTAGCGGAGGCACGCAGTATTTT.

The chain recombines TRBV6-1 with TRBJ1-5; D perhaps matches TRBD1 (5 bases). The CDR3 has 14 amino acids. The V gene's germline CDR1 is MNHNS and CDR2 SASEGT. Trimming stripped 2 bases from V and 5 bases from J, with 10 bases between. The CDR3 sequence is CASSEFQGYQPQHF. The CDR3 DNA follows: TGTGCCAGCAGTGAATTTCAGGGCTATCAGCCCCAGCATTTT.

V usage is TRBV10-1 and J usage is TRBJ2-7; 7 bases match TRBD1. V lost 6 bases, J lost 9 bases, and 14 bases stayed unmatched. The CDR3 is 14 residues long. Germline V CDR1 and CDR2: WNHNN, SYGVQD (reference sequence). CDR3 coding DNA: TGCGCCAGCAGAAACAGACAGGGACCCGTTACGCAGTACTTC. Its protein is CASRNRQGPVTQYF.

The chain joins TRBV7-9 to TRBJ2-5; 7 bases are shared with TRBD2. The germline V gene encodes CDR1 SEHNR and CDR2 FQNEAQ (reference sequence). The CDR3 is 17 amino acids. Trimming removed 1 base from V and 0 bases from J; junction bases left unmatched: 8. The CDR3 nucleotides are TGTGCCAGCAGCTTAGTGTGGCGGGAGAGGGACCAAGAGACCCAGTACTTC. Its protein is CASSLVWRERDQETQYF.

This chain connects TRBV18 to TRBJ2-7, with 10 bases aligning to TRBD2. Per germline, CDR1 KGHSH and CDR2 LQKENI. V was pared by 3 bases and J by 7 bases, with 9 bases of the junction left unmatched. There are 15 residues in the CDR3. In nucleotides, the CDR3 is TGTGCCAGCTCACCGGGCCTAGCGGGAGAGGGAGAGCAGTACTTC. Amino acids: CASSPGLAGEGEQYF.

The chain couples TRBV28 to TRBJ1-5; D not certain. CDR3 length: 14 amino acids. The V gene lost 1 base and the J gene lost 5 bases, with 9 bases spanning the gap. The germline CDR1 and CDR2 sequences are MDHEN and SYDVKM. The CDR3 spells CASSLSGHHQPQHF. The CDR3, as DNA: TGTGCCAGCAGTTTATCCGGCCACCATCAGCCCCAGCATTTT.

This clone turned up a few times. The chain recombines TRBV6-6 with TRBJ2-4; D is ambiguous. CDR1 and CDR2 (germline): MNHNY, SVGAGI (reference sequence). V gave up 8 bases and J gave up 0 bases, with 5 bases separating them. The CDR3 loop spans 12 amino acids. The CDR3 region has the DNA TGTGCCAGCTCGGGAGCCAAAAACATTCAGTACTTC. Its translation: CASSGAKNIQYF.

This sequence joins TRBV28 and TRBJ1-3; D ambiguous. Germline CDR1 reads MDHEN; CDR2 reads SYDVKM. The CDR3 is 16 amino acids. Trimming removed 4 bases at V and 0 bases at J, with 13 bases between. The CDR3 DNA reads TGTGCCAGCAGTTCGTCAGCACAAGGCTCTGGAAACACCATATATTTT. Translated, it gives CASSSSAQGSGNTIYF.

The rearrangement joins TRBV6-5 to TRBJ2-1; perhaps TRBD2 as D (7 bases). From germline, CDR1 is MNHEY and CDR2 SVGAGI. Trimming stripped 0 bases from V and 9 bases from J, with 12 bases between. The CDR3 runs 14 residues. The CDR3 coding sequence is TGTGCCAGCAGTTACTCGAGGGGGGGCGGTGAGCAGTTCTTC. It codes for CASSYSRGGGEQFF.

The rearrangement uses TRBV5-4 and TRBJ2-7; TRBD2 aligns across 8 bases. The CDR3 length is 15 residues. CDR1 and CDR2 from the germline V gene are SGHNT and YYREEE (reference sequence). Trimming removed 5 bases from V and 4 bases from J; junction bases left unmatched: 11. The chain's CDR3 is CASSLPTGGRYEQYF. CDR3 DNA sequence: TGTGCCAGCAGTCTACCCACGGGAGGGAGGTACGAGCAGTACTTC.

Points on this clone: This may be a read error: a much more frequent sequence differs by one nucleotide. The sample holds other DNA sequences that translate to the same CDR3. This chain links TRBV15 with TRBJ2-5; D gene uncertain. Trimming stripped 0 bases from V and 5 bases from J, with 4 bases between. The length of the CDR3 is 12 residues. Looked up from germline, CDR1 is LNHNV and CDR2 is YYDKDF (reference sequence). CDR3 residues: CATSRDRETQYF. In nucleotides, the CDR3 is TGTGCCACCAGCAGAGATCGGGAGACCCAGTACTTC.

V usage is TRBV6-4 and J usage is TRBJ2-1; 9 nucleotides line up with TRBD2. Germline CDR1 MRHNA, CDR2 SNTAGT. Unmatched junction bases numbered 3, after V lost 0 bases and J lost 6 bases. This CDR3 has 15 amino acids. As DNA, the CDR3 is TGTGCCAGCAGTGACTCGCGGGAGGGGGTCAATGAGCAGTTCTTC. It is translated as CASSDSREGVNEQFF.

The CDR3 sequence: CASSLGSEIGGYGYTF. The CDR3 nucleotides are TGTGCCAGCAGCTTAGGGTCAGAGATAGGGGGCTATGGCTACACCTTC. The chain employs TRBV7-9 and TRBJ1-2; possibly TRBD1 for D (6 bases). CDR3 size: 16 residues. Germline CDR1 reads SEHNR; CDR2 reads FQNEAQ (reference sequence). With 1 base removed from V and 4 bases from J, the gap between germline ends came to 16 bases.

The DNA of the CDR3 is TGTGCCACCAGCCTTACCCCTAGCGTAAGCACAGATACGCAGTATTTT. As protein: CATSLTPSVSTDTQYF. J is TRBJ2-3 and V is TRBV15; tentative D call: TRBD2 (6 bases). Trimming left V 5 bases short and J 0 bases short, with 15 bases between. The CDR3 is 16 amino acids. Germline-derived CDR1 and CDR2 are LNHNV and YYDKDF (reference sequence).

This clone was detected a few times. V is TRBV10-3 and J is TRBJ2-5; D possibly corresponds to TRBD2 (6 bases). The germline V gene has CDR1 ENHRY and CDR2 SYGVKD. Trimming shortened V by 0 bases and J by 4 bases, and 12 bases separated the two germline ends. There are 15 residues in the CDR3. Written as DNA, the CDR3 is TGTGCCATCAGTGAGTCAGTGGGGGGACGAGAGACCCAGTACTTC. This encodes CAISESVGGRETQYF.

The CDR3 spells CASSLPRRQSGANVLTF. The CDR3 nucleotides are TGTGCCAGCAGCTTACCGCGGAGGCAGTCTGGGGCCAACGTCCTGACTTTC. V usage is TRBV7-2 and J usage is TRBJ2-6, with a weak D call TRBD2 (5 bases). The CDR3 contains 17 residues. The germline V and J ends were trimmed by 2 bases and 1 base, with 12 bases remaining between them. Germline V gives CDR1 SGHTA, CDR2 FQGNSA.